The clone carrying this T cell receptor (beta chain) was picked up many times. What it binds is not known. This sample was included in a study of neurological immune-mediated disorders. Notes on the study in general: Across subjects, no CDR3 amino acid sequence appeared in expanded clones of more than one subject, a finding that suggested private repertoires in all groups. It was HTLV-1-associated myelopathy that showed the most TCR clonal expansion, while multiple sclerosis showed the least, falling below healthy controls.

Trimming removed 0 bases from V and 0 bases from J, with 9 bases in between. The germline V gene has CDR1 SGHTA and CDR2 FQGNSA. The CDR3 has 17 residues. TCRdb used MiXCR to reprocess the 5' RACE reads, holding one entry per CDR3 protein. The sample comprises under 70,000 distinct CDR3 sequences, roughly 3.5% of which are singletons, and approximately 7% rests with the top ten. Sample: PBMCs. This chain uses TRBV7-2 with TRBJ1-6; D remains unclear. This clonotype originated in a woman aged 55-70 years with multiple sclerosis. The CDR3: CASSLASRSSYNSPLHF. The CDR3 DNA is TGTGCCAGCAGCTTAGCCAGCAGGAGCTCCTATAATTCACCCCTCCACTTT.